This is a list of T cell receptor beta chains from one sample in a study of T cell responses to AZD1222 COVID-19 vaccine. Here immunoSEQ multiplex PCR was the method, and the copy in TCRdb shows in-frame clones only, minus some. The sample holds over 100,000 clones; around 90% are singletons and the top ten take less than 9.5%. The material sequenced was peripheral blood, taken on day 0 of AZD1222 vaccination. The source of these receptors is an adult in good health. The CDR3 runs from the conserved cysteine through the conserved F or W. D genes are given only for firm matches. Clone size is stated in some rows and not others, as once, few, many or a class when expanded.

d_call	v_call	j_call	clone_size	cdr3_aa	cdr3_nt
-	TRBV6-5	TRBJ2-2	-	CASTTNTGELFF	TGTGCCAGCACCACGAACACCGGGGAGCTGTTTTTT
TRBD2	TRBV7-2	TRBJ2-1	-	CASSLVGSGGRVEQFF	TGTGCCAGCAGCTTAGTAGGTAGCGGGGGGAGGGTTGAGCAGTTCTTC
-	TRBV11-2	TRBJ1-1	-	CASRPWSGSEAFF	TGTGCCAGCAGACCCTGGTCGGGGTCTGAAGCTTTCTTT
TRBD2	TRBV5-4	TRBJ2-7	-	CASSSGLAGLSYEQYF	TGTGCCAGCAGCTCGGGACTAGCGGGCCTCTCCTACGAGCAGTACTTC
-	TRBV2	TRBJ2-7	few	CASNRDYSSYEQYF	TGTGCCAGCAATAGAGATTACAGCTCCTACGAGCAGTACTTC
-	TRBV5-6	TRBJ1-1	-	CASSLARQSEAFF	TGTGCCAGCAGCTTGGCTAGGCAGAGTGAAGCTTTCTTT
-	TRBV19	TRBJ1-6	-	CASSRTEKAPNSPLHF	TGTGCCAGTAGTAGGACAGAGAAAGCACCTAATTCACCCCTCCACTTT
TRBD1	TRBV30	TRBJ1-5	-	CAWSTTGFGNQPQHF	TGTGCCTGGAGCACGACAGGGTTTGGAAATCAGCCCCAGCATTTT
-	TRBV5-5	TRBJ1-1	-	CASSPRTNTEAFF	TGTGCCAGCAGCCCGCGGACCAACACTGAAGCTTTCTTT
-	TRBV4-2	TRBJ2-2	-	CASSPIGGVDGELFF	TGTGCCAGCAGCCCCATCGGCGGGGTGGACGGGGAGCTGTTTTTT
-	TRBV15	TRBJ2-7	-	CATSRASGRWGYEQYF	TGTGCCACCAGCAGAGCAAGTGGGAGGTGGGGCTACGAGCAGTACTTC
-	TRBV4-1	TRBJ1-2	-	CASSQDQLGAVRNGYTF	TGCGCCAGCAGCCAAGATCAATTGGGGGCGGTTCGGAATGGCTACACCTTC
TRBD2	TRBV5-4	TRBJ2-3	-	CASSPPAGKSTDTQYF	TGTGCCAGCAGCCCCCCAGCGGGGAAAAGCACAGATACGCAGTATTTT
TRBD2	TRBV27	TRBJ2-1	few	CATYAAGTRRNEQFF	TGTGCCACCTATGCCGCCGGGACTAGGAGGAATGAGCAGTTCTTC
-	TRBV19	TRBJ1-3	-	CASSIFRSSGNTIYF	TGTGCCAGTAGTATCTTCCGTAGCTCTGGAAACACCATATATTTT
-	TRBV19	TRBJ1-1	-	CASSPGHSMNTEAFF	TGTGCCAGTAGTCCGGGACATTCCATGAACACTGAAGCTTTCTTT
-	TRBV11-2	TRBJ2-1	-	CASSLGRSYNEQFF	TGTGCCAGCAGCTTAGGACGGTCTTACAATGAGCAGTTCTTC
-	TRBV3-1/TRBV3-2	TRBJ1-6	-	CASSLVRKDLGGQPYNSPLHF	TGTGCCAGCAGCCTAGTTCGAAAGGACCTCGGGGGGCAACCCTATAATTCACCCCTCCACTTT
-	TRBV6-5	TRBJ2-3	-	CASSYSETVRTDTQYF	TGTGCCAGCAGTTACTCGGAGACAGTTCGCACAGATACGCAGTATTTT
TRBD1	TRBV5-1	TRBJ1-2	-	CASTTKMTGGKYGYTF	TGCGCCAGCACCACGAAAATGACAGGGGGCAAGTATGGCTACACCTTC
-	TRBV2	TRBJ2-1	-	CASDIYNEQFF	TGTGCCAGCGACATCTACAATGAGCAGTTCTTC
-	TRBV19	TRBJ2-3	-	CASSIDITDPTTDTQYF	TGTGCCAGTAGTATAGATATCACGGATCCCACCACAGATACGCAGTATTTT
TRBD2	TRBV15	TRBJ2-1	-	CATSKSGGSRNEQFF	TGTGCCACCAGCAAATCCGGCGGGAGTCGGAATGAGCAGTTCTTC
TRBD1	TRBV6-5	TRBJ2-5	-	CASSKDRSKTQYF	TGTGCCAGCAGCAAGGACAGGTCAAAGACCCAGTACTTC
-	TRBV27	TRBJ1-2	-	CASRGSKGRVGGYTF	TGTGCCAGCAGGGGATCTAAGGGCCGAGTGGGGGGCTACACCTTC
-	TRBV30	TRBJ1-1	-	CAAGKGLNTEAFF	TGTGCCGCCGGCAAGGGTCTGAACACTGAAGCTTTCTTT
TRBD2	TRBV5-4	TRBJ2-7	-	CASSLNPSGSYEQYF	TGTGCCAGCAGCTTGAATCCTAGCGGGAGTTACGAGCAGTACTTC
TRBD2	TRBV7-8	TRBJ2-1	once	CASSRPMRERGNEQFF	TGTGCCAGCAGCCGACCAATGCGGGAGAGGGGCAATGAGCAGTTCTTC
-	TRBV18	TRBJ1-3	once	CASLAGEENTIYF	TGTGCCAGCTTGGCAGGAGAGGAAAACACCATATATTTT
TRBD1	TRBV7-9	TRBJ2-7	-	CASSSRDRVAHEQYF	TGTGCCAGCAGCTCGAGGGACAGGGTCGCGCACGAGCAGTACTTC
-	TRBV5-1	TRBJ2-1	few	CASSPLGSSYNEQFF	TGCGCCAGCAGCCCTCTGGGGAGCTCCTACAATGAGCAGTTCTTC
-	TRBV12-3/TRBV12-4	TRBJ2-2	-	CASSPRAGELFF	TGTGCCAGCAGCCCCCGAGCCGGGGAGCTGTTTTTT
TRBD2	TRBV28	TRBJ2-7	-	CASSLGLAGTYEQYF	TGTGCCAGCAGCCTCGGACTAGCGGGAACCTACGAGCAGTACTTC
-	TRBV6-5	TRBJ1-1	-	CASSLAGTGTEAFF	TGTGCCAGCAGTCTGGCGGGTACGGGCACTGAAGCTTTCTTT
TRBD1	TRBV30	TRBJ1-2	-	CAWSSGQGGLANYGYTF	TGTGCCTGGAGTTCTGGACAGGGGGGGTTAGCTAACTATGGCTACACCTTC
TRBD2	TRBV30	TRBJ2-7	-	CAWRRTSGDRKFYEQYF	TGTGCCTGGAGAAGGACTAGCGGGGATAGAAAATTCTACGAGCAGTACTTC
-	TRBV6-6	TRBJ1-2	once	CASSYSRDNYGYTF	TGTGCCAGCAGTTACTCGAGAGATAACTATGGCTACACCTTC
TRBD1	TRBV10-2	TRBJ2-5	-	CASSETPTGIVETQYF	TGCGCCAGCAGCGAGACTCCGACAGGGATAGTTGAGACCCAGTACTTC
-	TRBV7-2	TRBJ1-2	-	CASSRWGDRNGYTF	TGTGCCAGCAGCCGCTGGGGGGATCGGAATGGCTACACCTTC
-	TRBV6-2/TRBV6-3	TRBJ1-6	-	CASSYSEGNSPLHF	TGTGCCAGCAGTTACTCGGAGGGGAATTCACCCCTCCACTTT
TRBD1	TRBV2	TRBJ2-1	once	CASSLGQGVGDEQFF	TGTGCCAGCAGCCTGGGACAGGGGGTTGGCGATGAGCAGTTCTTC
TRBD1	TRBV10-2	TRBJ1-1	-	CASLGQGSLDTEAFF	TGCGCCAGCTTGGGACAGGGGTCCCTCGATACTGAAGCTTTCTTT
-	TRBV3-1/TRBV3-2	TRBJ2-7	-	CASSQVGVYEQYF	TGTGCCAGCAGCCAAGTTGGGGTTTACGAGCAGTACTTC
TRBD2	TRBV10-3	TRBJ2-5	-	CATAGTNQETQYF	TGTGCCACCGCCGGGACTAACCAAGAGACCCAGTACTTC
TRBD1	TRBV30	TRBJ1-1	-	CAWDRGLNTEAFF	TGTGCCTGGGACAGGGGATTGAACACTGAAGCTTTCTTT
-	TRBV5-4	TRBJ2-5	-	CASSWGGGEQETQYF	TGTGCCAGCAGCTGGGGAGGCGGGGAGCAAGAGACCCAGTACTTC
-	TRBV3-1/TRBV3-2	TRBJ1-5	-	CASSAAHGGDQPQHF	TGTGCCAGCAGTGCGGCTCACGGGGGCGATCAGCCCCAGCATTTT
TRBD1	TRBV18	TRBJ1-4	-	CASSPMDRDSNEKLFF	TGTGCCAGCTCACCCATGGACAGGGACTCTAATGAAAAACTGTTTTTT
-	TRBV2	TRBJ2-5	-	CASNPGAGETQYF	TGTGCCAGCAACCCGGGAGCGGGAGAGACCCAGTACTTC
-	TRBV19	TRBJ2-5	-	CASSKGTQETQYF	TGTGCCAGTAGTAAGGGGACCCAAGAGACCCAGTACTTC
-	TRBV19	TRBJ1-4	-	CASSHGQPRDEKLFF	TGTGCCAGTAGTCACGGACAGCCCCGGGACGAAAAACTGTTTTTT
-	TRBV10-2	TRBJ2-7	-	CASSALINEQYF	TGCGCCAGCAGTGCCCTAATCAACGAGCAGTACTTC
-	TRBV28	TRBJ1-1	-	CASSSGRTEAFF	TGTGCCAGCAGTTCAGGGAGGACTGAAGCTTTCTTT
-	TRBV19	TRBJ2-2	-	CASSIGGGTGELFF	TGTGCCAGTAGTATAGGGGGTGGCACCGGGGAGCTGTTTTTT
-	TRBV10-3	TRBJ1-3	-	CAISAMTPSGNTIYF	TGTGCCATCAGTGCTATGACACCTTCGGGAAACACCATATATTTT
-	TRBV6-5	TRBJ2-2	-	CASSYSTGYTGELFF	TGTGCCAGCAGTTACTCGACTGGATACACCGGGGAGCTGTTTTTT
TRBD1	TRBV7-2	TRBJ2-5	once	CASSLGRAGGSETQYF	TGTGCCAGCAGCTTAGGGAGGGCAGGGGGCTCGGAGACCCAGTACTTC
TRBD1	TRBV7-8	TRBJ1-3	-	CASSNTGGLGGNTIYF	TGTGCCAGCAGCAACACAGGGGGATTGGGTGGAAACACCATATATTTT
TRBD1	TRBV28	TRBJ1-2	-	CASSLPGQGAGRYGYTF	TGTGCCAGCAGTTTACCCGGACAGGGGGCTGGTCGCTATGGCTACACCTTC